The 16 T cell receptor beta chains below all came from one sample that was sequenced in a study of control samples from healthy donors and cancer patients. Clones were read by immunoSEQ multiplex PCR, and TCRdb kept only the in-frame ones, dropping some. The table lists some 49,000 clones, approximately 83% of them singletons. Material for sequencing was PBMCs. Every receptor here comes from a woman aged 45-65 years with lung cancer.

V gene TRBV18 combines with J gene TRBJ1-1; a weak D match, TRBD1 (6 bases). V was cut by 6 bases and J by 6 bases, with 14 bases left in between. This CDR3 comprises 13 residues. The germline CDR1 and CDR2 sequences are KGHSH and LQKENI. This CDR3 reads CASSPNRDSEAFF. CDR3 bases: TGTGCCAGCTCCCCGAACAGGGACTCTGAAGCTTTCTTT.

The V gene is TRBV27, the J gene TRBJ1-1; a weak D match, TRBD1 (5 bases). The germline CDR1 and CDR2 sequences are MNHEY and SMNVEV (reference sequence). This CDR3 has 16 residues. V lost 5 bases, J lost 3 bases, and 19 bases lay in between. CDR3 amino acids: CASSAMHRQSYTEAFF. The CDR3 region has the DNA TGTGCCAGCAGTGCAATGCATCGACAGAGTTACACTGAAGCTTTCTTT.

This chain uses TRBV7-2 with TRBJ2-5, with a weak D call TRBD2 (5 bases). Trimming left V 5 bases short and J 3 bases short, with 10 bases between. The germline gives CDR1 SGHTA, CDR2 FQGNSA. The CDR3 loop spans 13 amino acids. The DNA of the CDR3 is TGTGCCAGCAGCCAAGGACTGAAAGAGACCCAGTACTTC. This sequence encodes CASSQGLKETQYF.

As to this clone: A read error may produce the germline difference seen at one junction end. J is TRBJ2-1 and V is TRBV29-1; no clear D gene. Germline V gene lookup returns CDR1 SQVTM and CDR2 ANQGSEA. CDR3 length equals 10 residues. This CDR3 reads CSASHNEQFF. The CDR3 nucleotides are TGCAGCGCCTCCCACAATGAGCAGTTCTTC.

The chain couples TRBV27 to TRBJ1-1; tentative D call: TRBD1 (5 bases). CDR1 is MNHEY and CDR2 is SMNVEV in the germline V gene (reference sequence). Trimming removed 6 bases at V and 7 bases at J, with 9 bases between. CDR3 length: 11 amino acids. The CDR3: CASRRGVEAFF. DNA for the CDR3: TGTGCCAGCAGGAGGGGAGTTGAAGCTTTCTTT.

The V gene is TRBV12-3 or TRBV12-4, the J gene TRBJ1-3; D is undetermined. Trimming cost V 7 bases and J 5 bases, with 12 bases left between them. The CDR3 has 13 residues. CDR3 sequence (DNA): TGTGCCAGCACCATTTTGGATAGAAACACCATATATTTT. Amino acids: CASTILDRNTIYF.

The V gene is TRBV30, the J gene TRBJ1-2; 9 positions agree with TRBD1. CDR3 length: 14 amino acids. J was trimmed by 4 bases and V by 4 bases; bases with no gene match: 7. Per the germline V gene, CDR1 is GTSNPN and CDR2 is SVGIG (reference sequence). In DNA form, the CDR3 reads TGTGCCTGGACCTATACAGGGGGCGCCTATGGCTACACCTTC. Protein sequence: CAWTYTGGAYGYTF.

This clone was detected once. This chain uses TRBV24-1 with TRBJ1-5, with D possibly being TRBD1 (5 bases). Germline V gives CDR1 KGHDR, CDR2 SFDVKD. The CDR3 has 14 amino acids. With 6 bases removed from V and 0 bases from J, the gap between germline ends came to 8 bases. The CDR3 coding sequence is TGTGCCACCAGTTATAGGGGTAGCAATCAGCCCCAGCATTTT. This codes for CATSYRGSNQPQHF.

The gene calls are TRBV3-1 (or the pseudogene TRBV3-2) and TRBJ1-2; TRBD1 agrees at 10 bases. V gave up 6 bases and J gave up 2 bases; unmatched junction bases: 0. Looked up from germline, CDR1 is LGHDT and CDR2 is YNNKEL (reference sequence). The CDR3 covers 13 residues. CDR3: CASRGQGNYGYTF. DNA of the CDR3: TGTGCCAGCAGGGGACAGGGGAACTATGGCTACACCTTC.

V usage is TRBV15 and J usage is TRBJ2-5; TRBD2 might be the D (5 bases). V lost 1 base, J lost 2 bases, and 14 bases lay in between. The CDR3 is 16 residues long. CDR1 and CDR2 from the germline V gene are LNHNV and YYDKDF (reference sequence). The CDR3: CATSRGRRLPQETQYF. In DNA, the CDR3 is TGTGCCACCAGCAGAGGTCGGCGACTACCTCAAGAGACCCAGTACTTC.

The chain combines TRBV14 with TRBJ1-6; 8 bases fit TRBD1. The ends lost 2 bases at V and 7 bases at J; junction bases unmatched: 4. The germline CDR1 and CDR2 sequences are SGHDN and FVKESK. This CDR3 is built from 15 residues. CDR3 nucleotide sequence: TGTGCCAGCAGCCAACAGGGGGCGCAGAATTCACCCCTCCACTTT. Residues: CASSQQGAQNSPLHF.

The rearrangement joins TRBV7-8 to TRBJ1-1; D is perhaps TRBD1 (5 bases). Germline CDR1 reads SGHVS; CDR2 reads FQNEAQ. The CDR3 runs 14 residues. Trimming shortened V by 0 bases and J by 5 bases, and 10 bases separated the two germline ends. CDR3 bases: TGTGCCAGCAGCTTAGCTCGTCAGGGAACTGAAGCTTTCTTT. As protein: CASSLARQGTEAFF.

As regards this clone: Within the sample, other DNA sequences also encode this same CDR3. The chain has TRBV6-5 and TRBJ2-5; D remains ambiguous. CDR3 length: 11 amino acids. V was shortened by 6 bases and J by 2 bases, with 4 bases between the two germline ends. CDR1 and CDR2 (germline): MNHEY, SVGAGI. CDR3 amino acids: CASSFQETQYF. CDR3 bases: TGTGCCAGCAGCTTTCAAGAGACCCAGTACTTC.

This chain joins TRBV19 and TRBJ2-7; 9 bases map to TRBD1. Losses at the gene ends were 6 bases for V and 7 bases for J; bases not matched to a gene: 4. The CDR3 totals 12 residues. Germline assignment: CDR1 LNHDA and CDR2 SQIVND (reference sequence). CDR3 loop: CASRQGASEQYF. The DNA of the CDR3 is TGTGCCAGTAGACAGGGGGCTAGTGAGCAGTACTTC.

The chain is built from TRBV7-9 and TRBJ2-5; 7 nucleotides line up with TRBD2. Germline V gene sequence: CDR1 SEHNR, CDR2 FQNEAQ (reference sequence). The trim removed 6 bases at V and 2 bases at J, leaving 9 bases unmatched. This CDR3 region has 15 residues. The CDR3 DNA reads TGTGCCAGCAGGCTCTCGGCTAGCGGACAAGAGACCCAGTACTTC. This gives the protein CASRLSASGQETQYF.

The V gene is TRBV18, the J gene TRBJ1-1; unclear D gene. CDR1 and CDR2 from the germline V gene are KGHSH and LQKENI. Trimming cost V 4 bases and J 6 bases, with 9 bases left between them. The CDR3 has 12 amino acids. The CDR3 DNA follows: TGTGCCAGCTCACAACCAGGCGCTGAAGCTTTCTTT. Its translation is CASSQPGAEAFF.